These 18 T cell receptor beta chains were sequenced from one sample in a study of regulatory T cells in long-lasting Graves disease. Assembly of TCR beta libraries relied on iRepertoire HTBI primers together with Arm-PCR of CDR3 regions. TCRdb passed the multiplex PCR reads through MiXCR, listing each CDR3 protein once. The sample contains around 460,000 distinct CDR3 sequences, 14% of which appear only once. Time point of the sample: newly diagnosed GD, antithyroid drugs for less than 3 months. Extracted RNA from PBMCs served as the source of the TCR library. These data also featured in a second study, about T cells in Graves' hyperthyroidism and ophthalmopathy.

Sequenced material: peripheral blood mononuclear cells (PBMCs), taken at new diagnosis, from a patient treated with antithyroid drugs. The receptors derive from a woman aged 50 to 65 with Graves disease.

This clonotype was seen repeatedly, ten times or more. The chain joins TRBV30 to TRBJ2-7; 8 bases line up with TRBD1. This CDR3 comprises 14 residues. The germline gives CDR1 GTSNPN, CDR2 SVGIG (reference sequence). J gave up 7 bases and V 2 bases, and 10 bases lay outside the gene matches. CDR3 loop: CAWSLGQGAMEQYF. DNA for the CDR3: TGTGCCTGGAGTCTCGGGCAGGGGGCGATGGAGCAGTACTTC.

The sample holds many counts of this clonotype. The chain recombines TRBV28 with TRBJ1-5; TRBD1 agrees at 7 bases. Looked up from germline, CDR1 is MDHEN and CDR2 is SYDVKM. The V segment lost 6 bases and the J segment 5 bases; nucleotides outside the gene matches: 7. The CDR3 consists of 14 residues. CDR3 coding DNA: TGTGCCAGCAGCACGGACAGGCTTTATCAGCCCCAGCATTTT. The encoded protein is CASSTDRLYQPQHF.

A word on this clonotype: A much larger clone differs by one base, so this may be a read error. The conserved closing phenylalanine or tryptophan is absent in this CDR3, likely reflecting a read error. V usage is TRBV7-3 and J usage is TRBJ2-1, with 9 nucleotides matching TRBD2. The CDR3 is 15 residues long. The V segment lost 6 bases and the J segment 10 bases; nucleotides outside the gene matches: 13. The germline V gene has CDR1 SGHTA and CDR2 FQGTGA. The CDR3 coding sequence is TGTGCCAGCAGTCCTCTAGCGGGGCGGGGAGGAGAGCAGTTCTCC. Protein product: CASSPLAGRGGEQFS.

The rearrangement links TRBV2 to TRBJ2-5; tentative D call: TRBD1 (5 bases). Germline CDR1 SNHLY, CDR2 FYNNEI. Trimming removed 4 bases from V and 3 bases from J, with 9 bases in between. This CDR3 is 13 amino acids long. CDR3 in DNA: TGTGCCAGCAGTGTAAGACAGAAAGAGACCCAGTACTTC. Translation gives CASSVRQKETQYF.

This rearrangement joins TRBV19 to TRBJ2-1; 9 nucleotides match TRBD2. The CDR3 contains 14 residues. Losses at the gene ends were 3 bases for V and 6 bases for J; bases not matched to a gene: 3. Per germline, CDR1 LNHDA and CDR2 SQIVND (reference sequence). In nucleotides, the CDR3 is TGTGCCAGTAGTATTGGCGGGAGGGCCAATGAGCAGTTCTTC. This encodes CASSIGGRANEQFF.

In its sample, this clonotype was seen a few times. The chain links TRBV7-9 to TRBJ2-6; D is undetermined. V was clipped by 5 bases and J by 4 bases, with 12 bases between them. Germline CDR1 is SEHNR and CDR2 is FQNEAQ (reference sequence). The length of the CDR3 is 15 residues. CDR3 amino acids: CASSLGVAGANVLTF. The DNA of the CDR3 is TGTGCCAGCAGCCTTGGGGTTGCAGGGGCCAACGTCCTGACTTTC.

This clonotype showed up many times. The CDR3 protein is CASSHLTGLRDEQYF. The CDR3, as DNA: TGTGCCAGCAGCCATCTGACAGGGCTACGGGACGAGCAGTACTTC. This chain connects TRBV3-1 to TRBJ2-7, with TRBD1 matching over 7 bases. In germline, CDR1 is LGHDT, CDR2 YNNKEL (reference sequence). V shed 3 bases, J shed 5 bases, and the junction held 10 bases outside the gene matches. The CDR3 covers 15 residues.

This clonotype was detected only a few times. This rearrangement joins TRBV5-1 to TRBJ2-2; 9 bases agree with TRBD1. The CDR3 consists of 16 residues. Per germline, CDR1 SGHRS and CDR2 YFSETQ. Losses at the gene ends were 4 bases for V and 7 bases for J; bases not matched to a gene: 11. The CDR3 reads CASSRGQGFKDGELFF. The DNA for the CDR3 is TGCGCCAGCAGCCGTGGACAGGGGTTTAAGGACGGGGAGCTGTTTTTT.

This clonotype was detected ten times or more. This chain links TRBV12-3 or TRBV12-4 with TRBJ2-7, with 8 bases that match TRBD1. The CDR3 has 12 residues. The V and J ends lost 8 bases and 7 bases, in that order; junction bases with no gene match: 7. CDR3 amino acids: CASAQGAFEQYF. The CDR3 DNA follows: TGTGCCAGCGCGCAGGGGGCATTTGAGCAGTACTTC.

The sample holds many counts of this clonotype. The chain joins TRBV3-1 to TRBJ2-7, with a tentative D call TRBD2 (5 bases). The CDR3 loop spans 16 amino acids. Looked up from germline, CDR1 is LGHDT and CDR2 is YNNKEL (reference sequence). Trimming pared 4 bases from V and 5 bases from J, leaving 21 bases between. The CDR3: CASSPVIWETRDEQYF. DNA of the CDR3: TGTGCCAGCAGCCCGGTGATTTGGGAGACGAGAGACGAGCAGTACTTC.

This clonotype has a handful of counts. The chain employs TRBV7-2 and TRBJ2-1, with TRBD2 identical over 7 bases. CDR1 SGHTA and CDR2 FQGNSA come from the germline V gene. This CDR3 has 14 residues. The ends lost 5 bases at V and 5 bases at J; junction bases unmatched: 6. The CDR3 loop reads CASSRAGTNNEQFF. The CDR3 region has the DNA TGTGCCAGCAGCAGAGCCGGGACTAACAATGAGCAGTTCTTC.

This clonotype was seen ten or more times. J is TRBJ2-2 and V is TRBV11-3; 12 nucleotides match TRBD2. Germline lookup yields CDR1 SGHNT and CDR2 YENEEA. This CDR3 comprises 16 residues. V dropped 3 bases and J dropped 5; count of bases not matched to a gene: 4. CDR3 sequence reads: CASSLTSGSGTGELFF. The CDR3 DNA is TGTGCCAGCAGCTTGACTAGCGGGAGCGGTACCGGGGAGCTGTTTTTT.

This clonotype was seen repeatedly, ten times or more. The genes are TRBV28 and TRBJ2-7, with a weak D call TRBD1 (5 bases). Germline loops: CDR1 MDHEN, CDR2 SYDVKM. Trimming stripped 2 bases from V and 7 bases from J, with 15 bases between. This CDR3 has 14 residues. CDR3 protein: CASSLHPGSEEQYF. CDR3 nucleotide sequence: TGTGCCAGCAGTTTACACCCAGGGTCGGAAGAGCAGTACTTC. Supplemented by reference TRBV28 and TRBJ2-7, the full variable domain reads DVKVTQSSRYLVKRTGEKVFLECVQDMDHENMFWYRQDPGLGLRLIYFSYDVKMKEKGDIPEGYSVSREKKERFSLILESASTNQTSMYLCASSLHPGSEEQYFGPGTRLTVT.

This clonotype was counted many times. V gene TRBV11-1 combines with J gene TRBJ1-1, with D perhaps TRBD1 (6 bases). The V and J ends lost 6 bases and 6 bases respectively, with 17 bases between them. The length of the CDR3 is 14 residues. CDR1 and CDR2 from the germline V gene are SGHAT and FQDESV (reference sequence). The CDR3 spells CASRSSRGAAEAFF. CDR3 nucleotide sequence: TGTGCCAGCAGGTCCTCTAGGGGGGCTGCTGAAGCTTTCTTT.

The sample holds many counts of this clonotype. This chain links TRBV2 with TRBJ2-1; D is possibly TRBD2 (6 bases). Germline V gene sequence: CDR1 SNHLY, CDR2 FYNNEI. CDR3 length: 15 amino acids. V lost 3 bases and J lost 7, with 16 bases in between. CDR3: CASSEGRERRNEQFF. CDR3 DNA sequence: TGTGCCAGCAGTGAGGGGCGGGAAAGGAGGAATGAGCAGTTCTTC.

The V gene is TRBV9, the J gene TRBJ2-2, with a weak D call TRBD2 (7 bases). This CDR3 comprises 16 residues. Germline V CDR1 and CDR2: SGDLS, YYNGEE. V lost 3 bases and J 1 base, leaving 13 bases between the germline ends. The CDR3 DNA follows: TGTGCCAGCAGCGAGGGGGGGGGACAGAACACCGGGGAGCTGTTTTTT. Translation: CASSEGGGQNTGELFF.

This sequence joins TRBV4-1 and TRBJ1-2, with D tentatively TRBD1 (6 bases). This CDR3 region has 13 residues. Germline V CDR1 and CDR2: MGHRA, YSYEKL. The V end lost 8 bases, the J end lost 7 bases, and 17 bases lay between the germline ends. In nucleotides, the CDR3 is TGCGCCAGCGCGGGGGGGGCTGCCTTTGGCTACACCTTC. Its translation is CASAGGAAFGYTF.

The V gene is TRBV10-2, the J gene TRBJ1-2; 9 bases align to TRBD1. Germline values: CDR1 WSHSY, CDR2 SAAADI. Unmatched junction bases numbered 7, after V lost 0 bases and J lost 2 bases. CDR3 length: 17 amino acids. CDR3 region: CASSESAGQGNNYGYTF. The CDR3 DNA sequence: TGCGCCAGCAGTGAGTCAGCTGGACAGGGGAACAACTATGGCTACACCTTC.